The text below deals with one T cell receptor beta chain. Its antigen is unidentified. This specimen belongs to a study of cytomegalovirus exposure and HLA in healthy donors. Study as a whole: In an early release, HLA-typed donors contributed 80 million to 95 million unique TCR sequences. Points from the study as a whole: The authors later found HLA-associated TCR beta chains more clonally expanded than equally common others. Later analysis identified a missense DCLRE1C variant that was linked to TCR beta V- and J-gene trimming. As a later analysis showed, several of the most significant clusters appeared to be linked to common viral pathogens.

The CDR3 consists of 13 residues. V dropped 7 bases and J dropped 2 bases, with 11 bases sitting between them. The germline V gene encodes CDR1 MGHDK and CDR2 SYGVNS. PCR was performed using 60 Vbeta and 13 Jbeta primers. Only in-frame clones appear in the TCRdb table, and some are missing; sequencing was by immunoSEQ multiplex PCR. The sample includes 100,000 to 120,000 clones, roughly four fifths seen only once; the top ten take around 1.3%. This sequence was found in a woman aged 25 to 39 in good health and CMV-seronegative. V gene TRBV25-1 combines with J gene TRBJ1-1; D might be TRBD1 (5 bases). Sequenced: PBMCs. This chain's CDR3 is CASTRGINTEAFF. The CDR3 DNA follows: TGTGCCAGCACCCGGGGGATAAACACTGAAGCTTTCTTT. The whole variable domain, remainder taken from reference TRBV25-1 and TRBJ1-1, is EADIYQTPRYLVIGTGKKITLECSQTMGHDKMYWYQQDPGMELHLIHYSYGVNSTEKGDLSSESTVSRIRTEHFPLTLESARPSHTSQYLCASTRGINTEAFFGQGTRLTVV.